This T cell receptor beta chain was sequenced in a study of graft-versus-host responses after intestinal transplantation. Intraepithelial lymphocytes and lamina propria lymphocytes were released through processing of graft tissue. The germline CDR1 and CDR2 sequences are MNHEY and SVGAGI. The CDR3 spans 15 residues. Deletions cut 6 bases from V and 4 bases from J, with 16 bases between. Measured with immunoSEQ multiplex PCR; TCRdb has only the in-frame clones, and not every one. The table lists approximately 14,000 clones, about two thirds of them singletons. This specimen consisted of ileum tissue, obtained around 770 days after intestinal transplantation. V gene TRBV6-5 combines with J gene TRBJ1-5; D is unclear. The receptor was derived from a human patient who received an intestinal transplant, so some T cells may come from the graft donor. The CDR3 region has the DNA TGTGCCAGCAGCCTAGACACCTTACCTAATCAGCCCCAGCATTTT. Translation: CASSLDTLPNQPQHF.